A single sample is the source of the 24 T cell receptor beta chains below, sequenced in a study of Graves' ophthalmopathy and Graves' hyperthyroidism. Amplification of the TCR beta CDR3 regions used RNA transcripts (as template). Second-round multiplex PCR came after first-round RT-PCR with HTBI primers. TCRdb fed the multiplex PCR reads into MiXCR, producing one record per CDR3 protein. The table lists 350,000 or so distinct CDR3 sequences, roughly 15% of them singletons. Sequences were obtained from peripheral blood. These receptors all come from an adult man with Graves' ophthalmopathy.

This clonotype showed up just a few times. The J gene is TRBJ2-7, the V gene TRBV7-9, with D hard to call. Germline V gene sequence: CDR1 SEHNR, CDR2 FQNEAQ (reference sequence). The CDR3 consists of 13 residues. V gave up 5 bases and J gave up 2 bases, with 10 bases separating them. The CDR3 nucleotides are TGTGCCAGCAGCCACAGCCCCCCCTACGAGCAGTACTTC. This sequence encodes CASSHSPPYEQYF.

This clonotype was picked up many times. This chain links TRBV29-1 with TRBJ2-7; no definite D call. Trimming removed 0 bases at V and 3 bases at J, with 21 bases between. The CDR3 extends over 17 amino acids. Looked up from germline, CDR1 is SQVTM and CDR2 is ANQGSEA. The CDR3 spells CSVEEGTDVGGNYEQYF. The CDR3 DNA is TGCAGCGTTGAAGAAGGCACTGACGTGGGCGGAAACTACGAGCAGTACTTC.

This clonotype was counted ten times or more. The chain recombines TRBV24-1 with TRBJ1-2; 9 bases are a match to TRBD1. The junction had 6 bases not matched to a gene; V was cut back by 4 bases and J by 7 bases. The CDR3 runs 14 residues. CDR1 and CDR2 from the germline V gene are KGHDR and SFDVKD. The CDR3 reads CATSDPTGGGGYTF. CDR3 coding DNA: TGTGCCACCAGTGACCCTACAGGGGGCGGTGGCTACACCTTC.

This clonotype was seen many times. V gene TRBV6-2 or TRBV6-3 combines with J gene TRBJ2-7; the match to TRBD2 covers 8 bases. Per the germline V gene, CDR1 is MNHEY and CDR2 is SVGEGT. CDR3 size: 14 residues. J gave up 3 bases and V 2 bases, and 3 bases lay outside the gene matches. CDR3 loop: CASSYVAGGYEQYF. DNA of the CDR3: TGTGCCAGCAGTTACGTCGCGGGAGGCTACGAGCAGTACTTC.

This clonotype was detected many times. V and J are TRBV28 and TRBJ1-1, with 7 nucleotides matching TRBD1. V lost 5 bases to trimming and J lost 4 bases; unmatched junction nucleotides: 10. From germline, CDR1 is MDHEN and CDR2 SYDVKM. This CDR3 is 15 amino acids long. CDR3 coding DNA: TGTGCCAGCAGTCCTACCAGAGGGGGCATCACTGAAGCTTTCTTT. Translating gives CASSPTRGGITEAFF.

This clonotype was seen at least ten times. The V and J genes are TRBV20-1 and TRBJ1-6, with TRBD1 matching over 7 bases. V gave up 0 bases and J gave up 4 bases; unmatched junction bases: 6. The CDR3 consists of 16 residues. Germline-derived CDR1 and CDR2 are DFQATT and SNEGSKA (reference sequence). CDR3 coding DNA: TGCAGTGCTAGAGAGCCAACAGGGGAATATAATTCACCCCTCCACTTT. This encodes CSAREPTGEYNSPLHF.

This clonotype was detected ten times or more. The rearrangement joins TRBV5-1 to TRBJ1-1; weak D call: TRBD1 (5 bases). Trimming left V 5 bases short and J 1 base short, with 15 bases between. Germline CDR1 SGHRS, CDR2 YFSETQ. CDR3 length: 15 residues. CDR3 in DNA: TGCGCCAGCAGGCCCGGTTTTGACAGGAACACTGAAGCTTTCTTT. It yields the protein CASRPGFDRNTEAFF.

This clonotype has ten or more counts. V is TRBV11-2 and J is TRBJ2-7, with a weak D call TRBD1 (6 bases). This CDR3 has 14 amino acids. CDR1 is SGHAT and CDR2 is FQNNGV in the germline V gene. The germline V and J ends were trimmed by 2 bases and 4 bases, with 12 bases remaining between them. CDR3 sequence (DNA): TGTGCCAGCAGCTTATACGGGACATTTTACGAGCAGTACTTC. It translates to CASSLYGTFYEQYF.

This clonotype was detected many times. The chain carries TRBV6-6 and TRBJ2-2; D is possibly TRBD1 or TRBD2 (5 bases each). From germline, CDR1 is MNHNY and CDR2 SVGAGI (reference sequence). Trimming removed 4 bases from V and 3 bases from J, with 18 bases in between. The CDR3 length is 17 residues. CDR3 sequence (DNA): TGTGCCAGCAGTTTGGGCATGACGTGGGGGTACACCGGGGAGCTGTTTTTT. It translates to CASSLGMTWGYTGELFF.

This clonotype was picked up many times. DNA of the CDR3: TGCAGCGTTATATGGACCCGCGACACTGAAGCTTTCTTT. Its translation is CSVIWTRDTEAFF. The chain combines TRBV29-1 with TRBJ1-1; D gene ambiguous. CDR3 size: 13 residues. Trimming shortened V by 5 bases and J by 3 bases, and 13 bases separated the two germline ends. In germline, CDR1 is SQVTM, CDR2 ANQGSEA. Combining the CDR3 with reference TRBV29-1 and TRBJ1-1 gives the whole variable domain SAVISQKPSRDICQRGTSLTIQCQVDSQVTMMFWYRQQPGQSLTLIATANQGSEATYESGFVIDKFPISRPNLTFSTLTVSNMSPEDSSIYLCSVIWTRDTEAFFGQGTRLTVV.

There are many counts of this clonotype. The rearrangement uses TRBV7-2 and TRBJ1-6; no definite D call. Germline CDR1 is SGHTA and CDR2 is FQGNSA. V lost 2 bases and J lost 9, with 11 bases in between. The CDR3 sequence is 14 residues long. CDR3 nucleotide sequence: TGTGCCAGCAGCTTACCGGGCGAGTTTTCACCCCTCCACTTT. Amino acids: CASSLPGEFSPLHF.

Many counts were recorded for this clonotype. The CDR3 coding sequence is TGCAGTGCTGTACAGGGGCGAGAGACCCAGTACTTC. Its translation: CSAVQGRETQYF. The rearrangement links TRBV20-1 to TRBJ2-5; 7 bases align to TRBD1. The CDR3 is 12 residues long. Trimming at V came to 5 bases and at J to 4 bases, leaving 4 bases not matched to a gene. CDR1 is DFQATT, CDR2 SNEGSKA, per germline (reference sequence).

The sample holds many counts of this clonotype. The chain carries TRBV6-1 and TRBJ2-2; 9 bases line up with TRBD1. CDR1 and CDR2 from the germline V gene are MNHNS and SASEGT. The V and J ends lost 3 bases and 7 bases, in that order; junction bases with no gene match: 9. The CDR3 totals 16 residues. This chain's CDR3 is CASSDTTGGRGGELFF. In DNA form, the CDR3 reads TGTGCCAGCAGTGATACTACAGGGGGCAGGGGCGGGGAGCTGTTTTTT.

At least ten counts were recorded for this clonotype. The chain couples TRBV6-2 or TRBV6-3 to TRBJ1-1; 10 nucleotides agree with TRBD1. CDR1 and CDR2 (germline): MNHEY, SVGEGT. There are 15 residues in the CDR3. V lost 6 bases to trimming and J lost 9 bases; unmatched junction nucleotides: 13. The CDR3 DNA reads TGTGCCAGCAGGGCCCCGGGACAGGGGAATGGAAAAGCTTTCTTT. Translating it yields CASRAPGQGNGKAFF.

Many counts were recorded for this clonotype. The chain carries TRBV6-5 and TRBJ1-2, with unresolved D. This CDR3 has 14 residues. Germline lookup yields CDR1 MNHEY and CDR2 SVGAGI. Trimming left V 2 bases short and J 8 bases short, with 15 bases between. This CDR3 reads CASSYTTNRNGYTF. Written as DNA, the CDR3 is TGTGCCAGCAGTTACACGACTAATAGGAACGGCTACACCTTC.

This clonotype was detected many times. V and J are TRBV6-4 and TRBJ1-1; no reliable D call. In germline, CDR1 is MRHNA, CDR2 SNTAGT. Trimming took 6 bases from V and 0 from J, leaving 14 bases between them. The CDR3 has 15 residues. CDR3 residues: CASRPEDGMNTEAFF. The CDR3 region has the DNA TGTGCCAGCAGACCCGAGGACGGAATGAACACTGAAGCTTTCTTT.

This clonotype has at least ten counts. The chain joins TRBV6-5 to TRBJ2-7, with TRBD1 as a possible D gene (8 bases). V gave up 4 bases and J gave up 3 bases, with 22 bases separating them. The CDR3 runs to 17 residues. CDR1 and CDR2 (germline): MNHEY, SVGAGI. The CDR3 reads CASSSPGGIRGHYEQYF. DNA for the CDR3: TGTGCCAGCAGTTCGCCGGGGGGAATCAGGGGGCACTACGAGCAGTACTTC.

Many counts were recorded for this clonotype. The CDR3: CASSPTGSNYGYTF. The CDR3 nucleotides read TGTGCCAGCAGTCCTACAGGATCTAACTATGGCTACACCTTC. V usage is TRBV12-3 or TRBV12-4 and J usage is TRBJ1-2, with a weak D call TRBD1 (5 bases). The V and J ends lost 5 bases and 0 bases respectively, with 10 bases between them. The CDR3 totals 14 residues.

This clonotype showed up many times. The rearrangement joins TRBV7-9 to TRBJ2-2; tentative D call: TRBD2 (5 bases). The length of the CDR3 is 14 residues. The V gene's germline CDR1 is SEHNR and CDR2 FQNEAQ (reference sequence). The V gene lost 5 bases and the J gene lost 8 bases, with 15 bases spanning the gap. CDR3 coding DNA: TGTGCCAGCAGCCTATTAGCGACTTCGGGGGAGCTGTTTTTT. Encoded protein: CASSLLATSGELFF. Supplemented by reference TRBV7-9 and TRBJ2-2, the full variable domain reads DTGVSQNPRHKITKRGQNVTFRCDPISEHNRLYWYRQTLGQGPEFLTYFQNEAQLEKSRLLSDRFSAERPKGSFSTLEIQRTEQGDSAMYLCASSLLATSGELFFGEGSRLTVL.

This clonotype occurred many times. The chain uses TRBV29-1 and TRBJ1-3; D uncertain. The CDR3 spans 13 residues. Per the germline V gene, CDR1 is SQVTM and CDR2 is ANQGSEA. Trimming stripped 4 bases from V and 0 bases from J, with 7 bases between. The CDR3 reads CSVVTISGNTIYF. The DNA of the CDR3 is TGCAGCGTTGTGACGATCTCTGGAAACACCATATATTTT.

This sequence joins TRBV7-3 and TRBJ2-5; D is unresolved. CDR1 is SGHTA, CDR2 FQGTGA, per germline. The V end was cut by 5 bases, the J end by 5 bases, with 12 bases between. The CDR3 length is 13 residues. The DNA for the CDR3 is TGTGCCAGCAGCGTAGGCCCTACGGAGACCCAGTACTTC. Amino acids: CASSVGPTETQYF. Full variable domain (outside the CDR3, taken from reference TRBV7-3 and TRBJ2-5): GAGVSQTPSNKVTEKGKYVELRCDPISGHTALYWYRQSLGQGPEFLIYFQGTGAADDSGLPNDRFFAVRPEGSVSTLKIQRTERGDSAVYLCASSVGPTETQYFGPGTRLLVL.

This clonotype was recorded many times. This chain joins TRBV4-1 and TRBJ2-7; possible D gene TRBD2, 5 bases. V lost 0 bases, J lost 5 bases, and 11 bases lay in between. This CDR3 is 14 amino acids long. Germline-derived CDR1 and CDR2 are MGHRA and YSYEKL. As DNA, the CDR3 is TGCGCCAGCAGCCAAGATCAACGGCGGGACGAGCAGTACTTC. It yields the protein CASSQDQRRDEQYF.

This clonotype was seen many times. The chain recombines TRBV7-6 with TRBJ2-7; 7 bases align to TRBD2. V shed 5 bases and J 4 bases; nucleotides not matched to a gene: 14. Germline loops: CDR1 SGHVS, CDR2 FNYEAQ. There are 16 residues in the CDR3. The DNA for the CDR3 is TGTGCCAGCAGCCCAAGCGTGGGGGGGAGTCATTACGAGCAGTACTTC. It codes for CASSPSVGGSHYEQYF. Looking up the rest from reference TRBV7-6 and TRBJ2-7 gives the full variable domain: GAGVSQSPRYKVTKRGQDVALRCDPISGHVSLYWYRQALGQGPEFLTYFNYEAQQDKSGLPNDRFSAERPEGSISTLTIQRTEQRDSAMYRCASSPSVGGSHYEQYFGPGTRLTVT.

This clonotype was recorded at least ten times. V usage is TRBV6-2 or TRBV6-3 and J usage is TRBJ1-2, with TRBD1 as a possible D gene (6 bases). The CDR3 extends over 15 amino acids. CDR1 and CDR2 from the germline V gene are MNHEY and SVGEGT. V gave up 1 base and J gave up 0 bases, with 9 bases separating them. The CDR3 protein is CASSYLDRTNYGYTF. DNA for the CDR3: TGTGCCAGCAGTTACTTGGACAGAACTAACTATGGCTACACCTTC.